The entry below gives a single TCR beta chain sequence along with its context. CDR1 and CDR2 (germline): MNHEY, SMNVEV (reference sequence). Trimming removed 9 bases at V and 4 bases at J, with 18 bases between. The CDR3 has 14 residues. The data originate from a study of PD-L1 blockade in urothelial cancer. TCRdb's table, derived via immunoSEQ multiplex PCR, lists solely in-frame clones and lacks some. This sample yields roughly 87,000 clones, of which about 85% are seen a single time; around 5% belongs to the top ten. The source is a woman between 65 and 79 years old with urothelial cancer. J is TRBJ1-1 and V is TRBV27; D is possibly TRBD1 (5 bases). This specimen was PBMCs, taken around atezolizumab (anti-PD-L1) treatment. CDR3 nucleotide sequence: TGTGCCAGTAGATGGGGGGACCGGGGCACTGAAGCTTTCTTT. Translating gives CASRWGDRGTEAFF.